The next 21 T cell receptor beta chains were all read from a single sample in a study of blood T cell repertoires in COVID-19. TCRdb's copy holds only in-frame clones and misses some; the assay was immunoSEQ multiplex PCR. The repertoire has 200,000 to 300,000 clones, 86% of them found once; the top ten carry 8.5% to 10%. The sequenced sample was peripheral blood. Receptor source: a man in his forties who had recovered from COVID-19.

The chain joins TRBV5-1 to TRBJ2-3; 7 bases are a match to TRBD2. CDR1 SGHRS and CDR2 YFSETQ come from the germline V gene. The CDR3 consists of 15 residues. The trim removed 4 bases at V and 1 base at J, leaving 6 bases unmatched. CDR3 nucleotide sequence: TGCGCCAGCAGCGAGGCGCTAGCGGGCACAGATACGCAGTATTTT. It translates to CASSEALAGTDTQYF.

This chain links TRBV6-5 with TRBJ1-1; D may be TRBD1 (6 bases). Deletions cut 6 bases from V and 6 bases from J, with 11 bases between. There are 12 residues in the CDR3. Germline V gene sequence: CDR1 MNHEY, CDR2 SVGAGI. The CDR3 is CASSHGTPEAFF. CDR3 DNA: TGTGCCAGCAGCCACGGGACACCTGAAGCTTTCTTT.

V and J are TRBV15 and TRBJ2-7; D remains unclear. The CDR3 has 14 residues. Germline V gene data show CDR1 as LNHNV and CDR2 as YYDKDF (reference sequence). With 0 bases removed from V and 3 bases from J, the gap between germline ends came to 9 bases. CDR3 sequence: CATSRDPRDYEQYF. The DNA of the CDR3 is TGTGCCACCAGCAGAGATCCCCGCGACTACGAGCAGTACTTC.

The CDR3, as DNA: TGTGCCAGCTCAGGACTAGCGGGGCGGGCTGGGGCCAACGTCCTGACTTTC. As protein: CASSGLAGRAGANVLTF. The chain employs TRBV7-2 and TRBJ2-6; 12 bases match TRBD2. The ends lost 8 bases at V and 2 bases at J; junction bases unmatched: 7. The CDR3 spans 17 residues. Germline CDR1 and CDR2: SGHTA and FQGNSA.

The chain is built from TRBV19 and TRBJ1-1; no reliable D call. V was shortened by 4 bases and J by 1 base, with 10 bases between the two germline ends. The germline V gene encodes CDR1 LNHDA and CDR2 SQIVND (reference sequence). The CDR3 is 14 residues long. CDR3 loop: CASSTRRENTEAFF. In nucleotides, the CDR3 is TGTGCCAGTAGTACCCGCCGGGAGAACACTGAAGCTTTCTTT. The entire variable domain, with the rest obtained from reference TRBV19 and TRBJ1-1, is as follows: DGGITQSPKYLFRKEGQNVTLSCEQNLNHDAMYWYRQDPGQGLRLIYYSQIVNDFQKGDIAEGYSVSREKKESFPLTVTSAQKNPTAFYLCASSTRRENTEAFFGQGTRLTVV.

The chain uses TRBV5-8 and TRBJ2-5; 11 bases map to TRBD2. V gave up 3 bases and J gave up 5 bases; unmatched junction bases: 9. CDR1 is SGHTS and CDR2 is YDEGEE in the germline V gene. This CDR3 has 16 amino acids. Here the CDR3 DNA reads TGTGCCAGCAGCTCGCCCCCCCTAGCGGGGGGTGAGACCCAGTACTTC. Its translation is CASSSPPLAGGETQYF.

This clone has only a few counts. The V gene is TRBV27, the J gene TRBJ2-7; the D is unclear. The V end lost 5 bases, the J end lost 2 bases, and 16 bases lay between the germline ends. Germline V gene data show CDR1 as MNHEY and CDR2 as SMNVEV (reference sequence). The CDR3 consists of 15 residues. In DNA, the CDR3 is TGTGCCAGCAGTCTCAGGAATACCTATACCTACGAGCAGTACTTC. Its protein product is CASSLRNTYTYEQYF.

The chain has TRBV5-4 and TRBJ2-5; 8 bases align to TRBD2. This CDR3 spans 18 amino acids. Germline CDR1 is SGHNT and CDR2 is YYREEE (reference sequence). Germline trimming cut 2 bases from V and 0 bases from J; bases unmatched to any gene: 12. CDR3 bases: TGTGCCAGCAGCTTCGGCTTTAGCGGGGACAAAAACCAAGAGACCCAGTACTTC. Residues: CASSFGFSGDKNQETQYF.

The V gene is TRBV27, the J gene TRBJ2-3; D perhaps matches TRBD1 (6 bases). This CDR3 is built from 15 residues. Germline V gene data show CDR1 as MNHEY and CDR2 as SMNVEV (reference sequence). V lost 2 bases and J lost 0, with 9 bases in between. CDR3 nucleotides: TGTGCCAGCAGTTTAGGGACACGTAGCACAGATACGCAGTATTTT. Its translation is CASSLGTRSTDTQYF.

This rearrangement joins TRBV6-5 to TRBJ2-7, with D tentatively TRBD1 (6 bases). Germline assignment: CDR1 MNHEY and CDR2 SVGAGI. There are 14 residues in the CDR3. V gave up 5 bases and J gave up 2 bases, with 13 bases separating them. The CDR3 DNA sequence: TGTGCCAGCAGTCTAACAGGGCCCCCCTACGAGCAGTACTTC. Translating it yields CASSLTGPPYEQYF.

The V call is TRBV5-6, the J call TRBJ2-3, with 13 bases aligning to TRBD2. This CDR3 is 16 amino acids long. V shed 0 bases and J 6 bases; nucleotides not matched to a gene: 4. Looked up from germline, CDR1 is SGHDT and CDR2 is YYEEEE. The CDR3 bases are TGTGCCAGCAGCTTGGGACTAGCGGGGGGTCGGGATACGCAGTATTTT. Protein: CASSLGLAGGRDTQYF.

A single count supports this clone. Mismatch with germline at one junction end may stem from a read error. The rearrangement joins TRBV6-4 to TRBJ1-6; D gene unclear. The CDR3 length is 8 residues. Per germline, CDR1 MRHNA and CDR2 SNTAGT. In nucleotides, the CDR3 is TGTGCCAGCAGTGACTCGGCCTTT. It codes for CASSDSAF.

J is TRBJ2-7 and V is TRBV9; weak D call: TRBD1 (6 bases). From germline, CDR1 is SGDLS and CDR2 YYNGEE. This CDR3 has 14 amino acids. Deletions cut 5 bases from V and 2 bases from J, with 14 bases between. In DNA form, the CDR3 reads TGTGCCAGCAGTGAAGACAGGTCTCCCTACGAGCAGTACTTC. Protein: CASSEDRSPYEQYF.

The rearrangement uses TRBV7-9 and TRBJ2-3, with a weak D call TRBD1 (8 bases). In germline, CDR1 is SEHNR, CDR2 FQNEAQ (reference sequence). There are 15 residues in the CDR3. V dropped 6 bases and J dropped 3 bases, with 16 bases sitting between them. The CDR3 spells CASRQNRGGTDTQYF. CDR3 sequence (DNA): TGTGCCAGCAGGCAAAACAGGGGGGGTACAGATACGCAGTATTTT.

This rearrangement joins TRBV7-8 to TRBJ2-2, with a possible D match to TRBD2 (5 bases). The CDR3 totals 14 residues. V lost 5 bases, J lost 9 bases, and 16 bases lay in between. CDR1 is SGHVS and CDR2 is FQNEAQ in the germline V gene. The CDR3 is CASSLHLAARELFF. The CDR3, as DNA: TGTGCCAGCAGCCTCCACCTAGCCGCCCGGGAGCTGTTTTTT.

CDR3 nucleotide sequence: TGTGCCAGCAACCCGCTAGGCATTATCACCGGGGAGCTGTTTTTT. This translates into CASNPLGIITGELFF. The chain recombines TRBV7-8 with TRBJ2-2, with no clear D. Trimming shortened V by 7 bases and J by 4 bases, and 16 bases separated the two germline ends. The CDR3 extends over 15 amino acids. Germline lookup yields CDR1 SGHVS and CDR2 FQNEAQ.

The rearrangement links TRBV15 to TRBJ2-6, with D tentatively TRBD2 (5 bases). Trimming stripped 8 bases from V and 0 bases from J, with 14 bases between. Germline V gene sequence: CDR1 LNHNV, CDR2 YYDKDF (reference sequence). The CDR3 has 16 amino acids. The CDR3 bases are TGTGCCACCTCTCCGGGGAGCAACTCTGGGGCCAACGTCCTGACTTTC. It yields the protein CATSPGSNSGANVLTF.

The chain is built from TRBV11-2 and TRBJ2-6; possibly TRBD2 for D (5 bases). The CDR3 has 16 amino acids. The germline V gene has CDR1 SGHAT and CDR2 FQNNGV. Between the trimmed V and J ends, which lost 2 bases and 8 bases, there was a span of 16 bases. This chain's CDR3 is CASSLNGVGPTNVLTF. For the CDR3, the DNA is TGTGCCAGCAGCTTAAACGGGGTAGGCCCAACCAACGTCCTGACTTTC.

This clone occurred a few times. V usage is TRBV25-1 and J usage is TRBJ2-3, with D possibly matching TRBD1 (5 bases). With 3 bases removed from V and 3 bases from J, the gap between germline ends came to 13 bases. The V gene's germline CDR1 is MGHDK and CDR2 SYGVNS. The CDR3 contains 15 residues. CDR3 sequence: CASSDLVGATDTQYF. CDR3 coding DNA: TGTGCCAGCAGTGACCTGGTAGGGGCTACAGATACGCAGTATTTT.

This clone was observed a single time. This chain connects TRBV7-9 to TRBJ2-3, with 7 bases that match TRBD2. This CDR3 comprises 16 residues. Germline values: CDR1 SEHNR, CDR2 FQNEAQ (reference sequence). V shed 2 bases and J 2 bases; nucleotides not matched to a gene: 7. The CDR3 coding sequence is TGTGCCAGCAGCTTACTGGCTAGCGGTCCCACAGATACGCAGTATTTT. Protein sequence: CASSLLASGPTDTQYF.

The CDR3: CSVVGGDYGYTF. The CDR3 DNA reads TGCAGCGTTGTTGGGGGGGACTATGGCTACACCTTC. This rearrangement joins TRBV29-1 to TRBJ1-2; a possible D gene is TRBD1 (5 bases). The germline V gene encodes CDR1 SQVTM and CDR2 ANQGSEA. Trimming removed 4 bases at V and 3 bases at J, with 9 bases between. The CDR3 has 12 amino acids.